This T cell receptor (beta chain) was identified during a study of cytomegalovirus exposure and HLA in healthy donors. Of note for this clone: Its antigen is as yet unknown.

Findings of the study overall: Analyzed later, association rates of TCRs varied across HLA loci, with DRB1 most and HLA-C fewest. CMV antigen specificity of three CMV-associated chains was confirmed in vitro.

This CDR3 is built from 17 residues. Trimming at V came to 5 bases and at J to 3 bases, leaving 9 bases not matched to a gene. CDR1 is SGDLS and CDR2 is YYNGEE in the germline V gene. 60 Vbeta and 13 Jbeta primers were used in PCR. Clones were sequenced by immunoSEQ multiplex PCR, and TCRdb holds only the in-frame ones, with some missing. The data hold around 160,000 clones, with roughly 83% observed a single time. Sequenced: PBMCs. This TCR derives from a woman between 18 and 30 years old in good health and CMV-seronegative. The V and J genes are TRBV9 and TRBJ2-1, with TRBD2 matching 12 bases. The CDR3 loop is CASSSRLAGDLYNEQFF. DNA for the CDR3: TGTGCCAGCAGTTCGAGACTAGCGGGGGACCTCTACAATGAGCAGTTCTTC.